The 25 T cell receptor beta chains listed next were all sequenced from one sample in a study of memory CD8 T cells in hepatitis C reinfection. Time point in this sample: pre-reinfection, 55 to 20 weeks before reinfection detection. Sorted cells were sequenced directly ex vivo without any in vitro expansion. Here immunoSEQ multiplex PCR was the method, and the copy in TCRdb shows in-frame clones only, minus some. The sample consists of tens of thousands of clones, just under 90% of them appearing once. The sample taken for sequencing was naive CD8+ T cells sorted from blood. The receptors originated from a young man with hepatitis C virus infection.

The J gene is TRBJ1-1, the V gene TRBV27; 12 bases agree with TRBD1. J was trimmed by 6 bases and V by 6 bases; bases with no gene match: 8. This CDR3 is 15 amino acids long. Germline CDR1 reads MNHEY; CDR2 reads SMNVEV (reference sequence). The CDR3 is CASSAGTGGAPEAFF. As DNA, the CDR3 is TGTGCCAGCAGCGCTGGGACAGGGGGCGCACCTGAAGCTTTCTTT.

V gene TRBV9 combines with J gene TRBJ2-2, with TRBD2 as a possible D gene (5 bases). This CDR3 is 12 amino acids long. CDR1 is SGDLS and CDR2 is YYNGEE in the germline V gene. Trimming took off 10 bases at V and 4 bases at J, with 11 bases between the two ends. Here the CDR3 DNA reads TGTGCCTCACGCGGGTTCACCGGGGAGCTGTTTTTT. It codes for CASRGFTGELFF.

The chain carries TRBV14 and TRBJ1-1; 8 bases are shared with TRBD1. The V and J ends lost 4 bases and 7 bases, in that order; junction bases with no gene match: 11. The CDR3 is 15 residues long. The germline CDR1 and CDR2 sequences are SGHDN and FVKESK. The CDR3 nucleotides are TGTGCCAGCAGCCTGGCGGACAGGGATGATGGTGAAGCTTTCTTT. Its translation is CASSLADRDDGEAFF.

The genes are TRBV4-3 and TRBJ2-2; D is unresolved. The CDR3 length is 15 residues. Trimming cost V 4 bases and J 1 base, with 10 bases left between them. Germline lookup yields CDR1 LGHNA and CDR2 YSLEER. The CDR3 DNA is TGCGCCAGCAGCCTCGAGCCGCGGAACACCGGGGAGCTGTTTTTT. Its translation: CASSLEPRNTGELFF.

The CDR3 here is CASSDPPAASTDTQYF. The DNA of the CDR3 is TGTGCCAGCAGTGACCCCCCGGCGGCAAGCACAGATACGCAGTATTTT. The chain links TRBV6-1 to TRBJ2-3; D unclear. The germline gives CDR1 MNHNS, CDR2 SASEGT. The CDR3 runs to 16 residues. The V end lost 3 bases, the J end lost 0 bases, and 13 bases lay between the germline ends.

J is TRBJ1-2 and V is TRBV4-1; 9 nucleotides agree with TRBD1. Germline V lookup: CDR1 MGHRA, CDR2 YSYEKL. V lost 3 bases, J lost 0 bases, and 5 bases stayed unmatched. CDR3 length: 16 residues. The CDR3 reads CASSHLRDRANYGYTF. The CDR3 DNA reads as TGCGCCAGCAGCCACCTCCGGGACAGGGCTAACTATGGCTACACCTTC.

The CDR3 DNA follows: TGTGCCAGCAGTGAAGCCGGTACTGTCTCCTACGAGCAGTACTTC. This gives the protein CASSEAGTVSYEQYF. The rearrangement joins TRBV2 to TRBJ2-7; unclear D gene. With 0 bases removed from V and 0 bases from J, the gap between germline ends came to 9 bases. The germline CDR1 and CDR2 sequences are SNHLY and FYNNEI. The CDR3 consists of 15 residues.

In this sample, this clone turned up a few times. The CDR3 DNA follows: TGTGCCTTGGACAGGGGCAATGAGCAGTTCTTC. Protein: CALDRGNEQFF. This chain joins TRBV6-6 and TRBJ2-1; TRBD1 agrees at 9 bases. Germline V gives CDR1 MNHNY, CDR2 SVGAGI (reference sequence). This CDR3 is 11 amino acids long. V was clipped by 11 bases and J by 6 bases; unmatched bases: 2.

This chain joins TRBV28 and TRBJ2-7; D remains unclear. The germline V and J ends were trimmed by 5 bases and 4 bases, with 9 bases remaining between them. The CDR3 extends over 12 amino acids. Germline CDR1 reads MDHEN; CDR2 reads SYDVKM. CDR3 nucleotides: TGTGCCAGCAGTAAACTCCATTACGAGCAGTACTTC. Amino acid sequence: CASSKLHYEQYF.

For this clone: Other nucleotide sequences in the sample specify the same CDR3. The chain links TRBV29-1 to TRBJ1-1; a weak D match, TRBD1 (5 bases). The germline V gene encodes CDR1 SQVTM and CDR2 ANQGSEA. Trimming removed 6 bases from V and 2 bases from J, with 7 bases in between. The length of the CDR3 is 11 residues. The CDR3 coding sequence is TGCAGCGTGACAGCTAACACTGAAGCTTTCTTT. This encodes CSVTANTEAFF.

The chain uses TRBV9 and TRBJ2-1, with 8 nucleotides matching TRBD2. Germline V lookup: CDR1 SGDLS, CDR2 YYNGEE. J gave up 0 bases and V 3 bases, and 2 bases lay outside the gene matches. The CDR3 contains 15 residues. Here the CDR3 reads CASSAGRGSYNEQFF. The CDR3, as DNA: TGTGCCAGCAGCGCCGGGAGGGGCTCCTACAATGAGCAGTTCTTC. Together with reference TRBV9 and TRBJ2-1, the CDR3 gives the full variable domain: DSGVTQTPKHLITATGQRVTLRCSPRSGDLSVYWYQQSLDQGLQFLIQYYNGEERAKGNILERFSAQQFPDLHSELNLSSLELGDSALYFCASSAGRGSYNEQFFGPGTRLTVL.

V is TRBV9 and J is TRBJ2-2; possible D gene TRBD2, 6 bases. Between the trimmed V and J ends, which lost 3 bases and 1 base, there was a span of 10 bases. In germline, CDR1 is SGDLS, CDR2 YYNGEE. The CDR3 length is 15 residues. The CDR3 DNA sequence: TGTGCCAGCAGCGCCGGGACTTTGAACACCGGGGAGCTGTTTTTT. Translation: CASSAGTLNTGELFF.

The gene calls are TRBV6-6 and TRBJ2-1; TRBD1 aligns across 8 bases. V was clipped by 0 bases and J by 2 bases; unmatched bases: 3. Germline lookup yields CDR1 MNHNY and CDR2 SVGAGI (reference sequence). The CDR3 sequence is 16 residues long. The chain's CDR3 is CASSYSDRAPYNEQFF. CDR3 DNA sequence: TGTGCCAGCAGTTACTCGGACAGGGCACCCTACAATGAGCAGTTCTTC.

CDR3 amino acids: CASMAPREQFF. CDR3 sequence (DNA): TGTGCCAGCATGGCCCCAAGAGAGCAGTTCTTC. V is TRBV6-1 and J is TRBJ2-1; D gene ambiguous. This CDR3 has 11 amino acids. Looked up from germline, CDR1 is MNHNS and CDR2 is SASEGT. The V gene lost 7 bases and the J gene lost 10 bases, with 11 bases spanning the gap.

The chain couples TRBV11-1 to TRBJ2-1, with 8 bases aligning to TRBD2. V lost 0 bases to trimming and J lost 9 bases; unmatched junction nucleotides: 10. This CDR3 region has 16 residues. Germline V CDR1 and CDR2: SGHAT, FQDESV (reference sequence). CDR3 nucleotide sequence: TGTGCCAGCAGCTTAGCTTCCGGGACTAGAATTCTTGAGCAGTTCTTC. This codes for CASSLASGTRILEQFF.

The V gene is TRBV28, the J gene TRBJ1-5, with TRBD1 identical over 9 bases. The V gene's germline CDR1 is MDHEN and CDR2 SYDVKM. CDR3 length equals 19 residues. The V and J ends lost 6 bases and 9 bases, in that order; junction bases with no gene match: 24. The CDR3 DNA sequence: TGTGCCAGCAGCATACACCGGGACAGGGTAGTCGTCTTGGGTCGGCCCCAGCATTTT. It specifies CASSIHRDRVVVLGRPQHF.

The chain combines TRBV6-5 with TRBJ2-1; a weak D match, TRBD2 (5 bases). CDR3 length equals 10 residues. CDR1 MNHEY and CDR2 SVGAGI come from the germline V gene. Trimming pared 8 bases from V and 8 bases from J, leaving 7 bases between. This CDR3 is CASGGYEQFF. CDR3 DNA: TGTGCCAGCGGAGGCTATGAGCAGTTCTTC.

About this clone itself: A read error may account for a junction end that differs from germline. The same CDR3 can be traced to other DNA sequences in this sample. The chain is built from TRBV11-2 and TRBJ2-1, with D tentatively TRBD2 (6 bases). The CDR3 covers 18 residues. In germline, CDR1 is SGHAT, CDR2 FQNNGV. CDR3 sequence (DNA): TGTGCCAGCAGCCCCCCTACGGAGGGACTGCTTCTGTACAACGAGCAGTTCTTC. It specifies CASSPPTEGLLLYNEQFF.

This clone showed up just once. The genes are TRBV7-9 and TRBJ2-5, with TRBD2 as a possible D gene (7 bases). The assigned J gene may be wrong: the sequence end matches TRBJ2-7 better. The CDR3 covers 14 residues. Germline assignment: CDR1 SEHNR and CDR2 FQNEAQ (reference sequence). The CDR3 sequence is CASSLAPGEGEQYF. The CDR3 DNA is TGTGCCAGCAGCTTAGCTCCAGGGGAGGGCGAGCAGTACTTC.

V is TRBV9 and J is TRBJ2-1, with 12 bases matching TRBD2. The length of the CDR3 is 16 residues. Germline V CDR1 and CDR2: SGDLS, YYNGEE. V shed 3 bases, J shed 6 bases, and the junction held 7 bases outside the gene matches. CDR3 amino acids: CASSAASGGELNEQFF. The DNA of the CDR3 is TGTGCCAGCAGCGCCGCTAGCGGGGGGGAACTCAATGAGCAGTTCTTC.

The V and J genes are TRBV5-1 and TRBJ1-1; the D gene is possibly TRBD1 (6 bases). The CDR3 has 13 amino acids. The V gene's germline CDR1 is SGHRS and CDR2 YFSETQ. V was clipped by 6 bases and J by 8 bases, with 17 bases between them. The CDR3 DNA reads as TGCGCCAGCAATACAGGGTTAAACGCGGAAGCTTTCTTT. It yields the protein CASNTGLNAEAFF.

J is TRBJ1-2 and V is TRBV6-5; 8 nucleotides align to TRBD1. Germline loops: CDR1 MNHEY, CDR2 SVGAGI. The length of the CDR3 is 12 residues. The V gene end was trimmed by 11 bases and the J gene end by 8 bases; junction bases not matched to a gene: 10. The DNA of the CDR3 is TGTGCCGTGGGGACAGGTTTGGGGGGCTACACCTTC. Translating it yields CAVGTGLGGYTF.

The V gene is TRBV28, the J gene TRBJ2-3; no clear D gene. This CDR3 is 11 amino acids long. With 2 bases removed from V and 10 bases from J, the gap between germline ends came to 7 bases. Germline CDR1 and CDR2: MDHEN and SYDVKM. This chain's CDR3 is CASSLLAAQYF. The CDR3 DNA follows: TGTGCCAGCAGTTTACTGGCGGCGCAGTATTTT. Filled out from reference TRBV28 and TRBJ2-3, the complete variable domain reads DVKVTQSSRYLVKRTGEKVFLECVQDMDHENMFWYRQDPGLGLRLIYFSYDVKMKEKGDIPEGYSVSREKKERFSLILESASTNQTSMYLCASSLLAAQYFGPGTRLTVL.

CDR3 residues: CASSQLMAGTDTQYF. The DNA for the CDR3 is TGTGCCAGCAGCCAGCTCATGGCGGGTACAGATACGCAGTATTTT. V is TRBV14 and J is TRBJ2-3; TRBD2 might be the D (5 bases). Germline CDR1 is SGHDN and CDR2 is FVKESK. Trimming stripped 3 bases from V and 3 bases from J, with 13 bases between. This CDR3 has 15 amino acids.

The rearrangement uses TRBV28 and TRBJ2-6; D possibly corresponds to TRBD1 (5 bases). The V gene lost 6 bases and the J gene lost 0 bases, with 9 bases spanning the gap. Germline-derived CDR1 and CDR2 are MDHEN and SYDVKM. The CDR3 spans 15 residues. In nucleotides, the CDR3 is TGTGCCAGCAGCCTGACAGCCTCTGGGGCCAACGTCCTGACTTTC. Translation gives CASSLTASGANVLTF.